The sequence of this T cell receptor (beta chain) was determined in a study of sequential checkpoint blockade in melanoma. Treatment in this sample: randomized to nivolumab then ipilimumab (arm A) or the reverse (arm B). Assay used: immunoSEQ multiplex PCR; TCRdb lists only in-frame clones, some missing. The sample consists of approximately 10,000 clones, around 84% of them appearing once. Germline-derived CDR1 and CDR2 are MNHEY and SVGAGI. The V end lost 6 bases, the J end lost 7 bases, and 15 bases lay between the germline ends. The CDR3 extends over 13 amino acids. The input for sequencing was CD8+ T cells sorted from blood (inferred from file names), taken from a patient given nivolumab and ipilimumab in sequence. The rearrangement links TRBV6-5 to TRBJ1-2, with D tentatively TRBD1 (6 bases). The receptor's source is a human donor with melanoma. The CDR3 coding sequence is TGTGCCAGCAGCCCAGGGGTCGGGTCTGGCTACACCTTC. Translation gives CASSPGVGSGYTF.